This entry features one T cell receptor (beta chain) sequence. This clone was seen a handful of times. The target of this receptor is not known. No qualities accompany the bases; no much larger clone lies one base away. The data derive from a study of control samples from healthy donors and cancer patients (dated by TCRdb to 2019 to 2021). Library method: the immunoSEQ multiplex PCR assay. Held by TCRdb, this immuneACCESS table contains in-frame sequences only and omits some clones. Under half of the omission traces to an unresolved V gene where checked; the cause of the rest is unknown. The sample table lists around 150,000 clones, approximately 93% of them with a count of one. The top ten constitute 8.5% of the sample. The sample was blood. The receptor's source is a woman between 35 and 50 years old in good health.

The CDR3 region has the sequence CASSVGGRGTDTQYF. The bases are TGTGCCAGCAGCGTAGGTGGTAGGGGCACAGATACGCAGTATTTT. The sequence links TRBV9 to TRBJ2-3, with no reliable assignment of the D segment. V was cut back by 0 bases and J by 1 base, leaving a gap of 9 bases between them. The germline V gene provides CDR1 SGDLS and CDR2 YYNGEE. The CDR3 measures 15 amino acids from cysteine to phenylalanine. This entry keeps only the CDR3 DNA: 45 bases, framed from base 1.